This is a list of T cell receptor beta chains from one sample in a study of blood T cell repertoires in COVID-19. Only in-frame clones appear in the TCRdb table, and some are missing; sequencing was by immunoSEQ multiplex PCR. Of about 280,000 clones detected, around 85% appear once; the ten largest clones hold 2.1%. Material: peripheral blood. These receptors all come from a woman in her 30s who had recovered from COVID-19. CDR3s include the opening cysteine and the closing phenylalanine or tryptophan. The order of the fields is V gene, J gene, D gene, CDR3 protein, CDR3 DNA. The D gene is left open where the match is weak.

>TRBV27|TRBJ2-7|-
CASRTGSYEQYF
TGTGCCAGCAGGACTGGCTCCTACGAGCAGTACTTC
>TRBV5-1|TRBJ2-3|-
CASSLTSSTDTQYF
TGCGCCAGCAGCTTGACAAGTTCAACAGATACGCAGTATTTT
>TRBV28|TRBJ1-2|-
CASSSLLGQRTDYGYTF
TGTGCCAGCAGTTCCCTCCTGGGGCAACGGACCGACTATGGCTACACCTTC
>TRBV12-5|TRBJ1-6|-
CASGLVTGNNSPLHF
TGTGCTAGTGGTTTGGTTACAGGGAATAATTCACCCCTCCACTTT
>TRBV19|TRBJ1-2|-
CASSITLHLTLMRGNYGYTF
TGTGCCAGTAGTATCACCTTACACCTCACCCTCATGAGGGGGAACTATGGCTACACCTTC
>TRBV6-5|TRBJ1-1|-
CASSTPREAFF
TGTGCCAGCAGTACCCCTAGGGAAGCTTTCTTT
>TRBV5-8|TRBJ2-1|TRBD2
CASSIGTSAYNEQFF
TGTGCCAGCAGCATAGGGACTAGCGCATACAATGAGCAGTTCTTC
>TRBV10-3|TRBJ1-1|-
CAIRGSLGTEAFF
TGTGCCATCAGGGGCAGCTTGGGCACTGAAGCTTTCTTT
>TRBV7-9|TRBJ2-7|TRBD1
CASSRNRPGGFHEQYF
TGTGCCAGCAGCCGAAACCGCCCAGGGGGCTTCCACGAGCAGTACTTC
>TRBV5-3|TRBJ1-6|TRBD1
CARSLGQGKRYSPLHF
TGTGCCAGAAGCTTGGGACAGGGGAAGCGGTATTCACCCCTCCACTTT
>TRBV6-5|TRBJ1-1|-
CASRTLPIQGNEAFF
TGTGCCAGCAGAACCCTGCCGATACAGGGAAATGAAGCTTTCTTT
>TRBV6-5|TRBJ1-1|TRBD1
CASDFTGTGTEAFF
TGTGCCAGCGACTTCACCGGGACAGGGACTGAAGCTTTCTTT
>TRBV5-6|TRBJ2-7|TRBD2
CASSLASGSSKQYF
TGTGCCAGCAGCTTGGCTAGCGGGAGTAGCAAGCAGTACTTC
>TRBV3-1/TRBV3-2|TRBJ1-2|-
CASRPTGRVGGYTF
TGTGCCAGTCGACCGACAGGAAGGGTTGGTGGCTACACCTTC
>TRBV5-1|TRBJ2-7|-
CASSLGTENYEQYF
TGCGCCAGCAGCTTGGGTACTGAAAACTACGAGCAGTACTTC
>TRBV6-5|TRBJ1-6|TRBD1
CASRRDRGLSPLHF
TGTGCCAGCAGACGCGACAGGGGCCTTTCACCCCTCCACTTT
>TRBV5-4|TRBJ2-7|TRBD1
CASSIRDSAYEQYF
TGTGCCAGCAGCATACGGGACAGTGCCTACGAGCAGTACTTC
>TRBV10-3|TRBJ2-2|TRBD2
CAIRTGTSGNTGELFF
TGTGCCATCAGGACCGGGACTAGCGGGAACACCGGGGAGCTGTTTTTT
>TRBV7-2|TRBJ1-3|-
CASSFAGSGNTIYF
TGTGCCAGCAGCTTTGCAGGCTCTGGAAACACCATATATTTT
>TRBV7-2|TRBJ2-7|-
CASSLARTYEQYF
TGTGCCAGCAGCTTAGCGAGGACCTACGAGCAGTACTTC
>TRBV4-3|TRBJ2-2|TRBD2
CASSQQLAGVYTGELFF
TGCGCCAGCAGCCAGCAACTAGCGGGAGTATACACCGGGGAGCTGTTTTTT
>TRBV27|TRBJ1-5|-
CASSFLDRLNQPQHF
TGTGCCAGCAGTTTTCTCGACAGACTCAATCAGCCCCAGCATTTT